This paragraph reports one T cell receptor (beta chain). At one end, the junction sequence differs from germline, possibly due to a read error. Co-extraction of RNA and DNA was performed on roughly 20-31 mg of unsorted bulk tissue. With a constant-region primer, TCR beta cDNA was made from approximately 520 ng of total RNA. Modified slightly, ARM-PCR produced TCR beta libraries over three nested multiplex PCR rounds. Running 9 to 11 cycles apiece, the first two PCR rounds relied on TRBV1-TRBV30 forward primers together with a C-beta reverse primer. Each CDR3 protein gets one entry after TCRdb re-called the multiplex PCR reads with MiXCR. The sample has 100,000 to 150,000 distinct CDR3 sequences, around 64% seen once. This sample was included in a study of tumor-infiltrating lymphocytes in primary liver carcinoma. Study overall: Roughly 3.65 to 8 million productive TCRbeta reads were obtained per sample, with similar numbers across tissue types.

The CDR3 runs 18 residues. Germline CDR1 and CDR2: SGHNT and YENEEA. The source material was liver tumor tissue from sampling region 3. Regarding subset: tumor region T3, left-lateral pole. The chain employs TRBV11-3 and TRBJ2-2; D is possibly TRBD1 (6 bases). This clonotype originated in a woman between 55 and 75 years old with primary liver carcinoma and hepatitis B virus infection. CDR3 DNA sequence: TGTGCCAGCAGATTAGATGTCCGGACAGACACAAACACCGGGGAGCTGTGTTTT. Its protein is CASRLDVRTDTNTGELCF.